This T cell receptor (beta chain) was identified in a study of T cell changes during pregnancy in multiple sclerosis. Only in-frame clones appear in the TCRdb table, and some are missing; sequencing was by immunoSEQ multiplex PCR. Of about 44,000 clones listed, approximately 90% are singletons. Germline trimming cut 3 bases from V and 3 bases from J; bases unmatched to any gene: 7. Germline CDR1 reads MGHRA; CDR2 reads YSYEKL. CDR3 length: 16 amino acids. The chain joins TRBV4-1 to TRBJ1-5, with 8 bases that match TRBD1. This sample comprised CD4+ T cells from peripheral blood mononuclear cells, obtained before pregnancy. This clonotype was obtained from a female donor with multiple sclerosis, enrolled in a pregnancy study. In DNA, the CDR3 is TGCGCCAGCAGCCATGGGGGGACAGGCCTCAATCAGCCCCAGCATTTT. Protein product: CASSHGGTGLNQPQHF.